These 31 T cell receptor beta chains were all obtained from the same sample, sequenced in a study of glioma-infiltrating T cells. TCR alpha and beta CDR3 regions were amplified from RNA using iRepertoire nested multiplex PCR. MiXCR, applied by TCRdb to the multiplex PCR reads, yields one record per CDR3 protein. Of under 200,000 distinct CDR3 sequences listed, roughly two fifths are singletons. The sample consisted of glioma tissue, nonneoplastic brain tissue, or PBMCs (not recorded which). The receptors stem from a human donor with low-grade glioma or glioblastoma, undergoing nonglioma brain surgery, or in good health (not recorded which).

Worth noting for this clonotype: This clone may be a read error of a much larger clone one base away. The chain joins TRBV28 to TRBJ2-7, with TRBD2 identical over 13 bases. Germline V gene data show CDR1 as MDHEN and CDR2 as SYDVKM. The length of the CDR3 is 17 residues. CDR3 amino acids: CDSSPKGLAGEFGEQYF. CDR3 sequence (DNA): TGTGACAGCAGTCCTAAAGGACTAGCGGGAGAATTCGGCGAGCAGTACTTC.

Remarks on this clonotype: One base away lies a much larger clone, so this may be a sequencing read error. This chain uses TRBV6-1 with TRBJ1-4; 8 bases map to TRBD1. The CDR3 has 16 amino acids. V was clipped by 0 bases and J by 10 bases; unmatched bases: 10. The germline V gene encodes CDR1 MNHNS and CDR2 SASEGT. The CDR3 sequence is CASSEALGQGTGKLFF. For the CDR3, the DNA is TGTGCCAGCAGTGAAGCGCTTGGACAGGGCACCGGAAAACTGTTTTTT.

Comments on this clonotype: Sequence at one end of the junction differs from germline and may be a read error. The V call is TRBV7-9, the J call TRBJ2-1, with a tentative D call TRBD2 (6 bases). This CDR3 spans 16 amino acids. CDR1 is SEHNR and CDR2 is FQNEAQ in the germline V gene (reference sequence). The CDR3 sequence: CASSLTRGNSYNEKFF. DNA of the CDR3: TGTGCCAGCAGCCTCACACGGGGGAACTCCTACAATGAGAAGTTCTTC. The full variable domain, with the rest looked up from reference TRBV7-9 and TRBJ2-1, is DTGVSQNPRHKITKRGQNVTFRCDPISEHNRLYWYRQTLGQGPEFLTYFQNEAQLEKSRLLSDRFSAERPKGSFSTLEIQRTEQGDSAMYLCASSLTRGNSYNEKFFGPGTRLTVL.

A word on this clonotype: A clone one base away is much larger, so this may be a read error. The chain carries TRBV7-2 and TRBJ1-5; D not certain. This CDR3 comprises 12 residues. Per the germline V gene, CDR1 is SGHTA and CDR2 is FQGNSA. Written as DNA, the CDR3 is TGTGCCAGCAGCTCTAGCAATAAGCCCCAGCATTTT. Translated, it gives CASSSSNKPQHF.

This clonotype was seen repeatedly, ten times or more. V usage is TRBV28 and J usage is TRBJ2-1; D not resolved. V lost 6 bases and J lost 5, with 5 bases in between. CDR1 MDHEN and CDR2 SYDVKM come from the germline V gene. The CDR3 totals 11 residues. The CDR3 DNA reads TGTGCCAGCAGGTCCGACAATGAGCAGTTCTTC. Its protein is CASRSDNEQFF.

This clonotype was seen at least ten times. The V and J genes are TRBV24-1 and TRBJ2-3; D is uncertain. CDR1 KGHDR and CDR2 SFDVKD come from the germline V gene. CDR3 length equals 15 residues. V lost 4 bases and J lost 0, with 10 bases in between. CDR3 DNA: TGTGCCACCAGTGACGGAGACCCTAGCACAGATACGCAGTATTTT. This encodes CATSDGDPSTDTQYF.

The chain employs TRBV24-1 and TRBJ2-3; D remains unclear. The CDR3 is made up of 16 amino acids. V was shortened by 4 bases and J by 1 base, with 14 bases between the two germline ends. Germline CDR1 is KGHDR and CDR2 is SFDVKD. The CDR3 loop is CATSEAMAMGTDTQYF. DNA of the CDR3: TGTGCCACCAGTGAGGCCATGGCTATGGGCACAGATACGCAGTATTTT.

About this clonotype: A read error may be the cause here, since a much bigger clone is one base away. The chain couples TRBV29-1 to TRBJ2-7; D remains unclear. The CDR3 covers 12 residues. Germline V gene data show CDR1 as SQVTM and CDR2 as ANQGSEA. V was pared by 5 bases and J by 2 bases, with 10 bases between. The CDR3 protein is CSVSLRPYEQYF. DNA of the CDR3: TGCAGCGTTTCGTTGCGCCCCTACGAGCAGTACTTC.

The chain is built from TRBV5-5 and TRBJ1-4; D not resolved. The germline gives CDR1 SGHKS, CDR2 YYEKEE (reference sequence). CDR3 size: 14 residues. The V and J ends lost 0 bases and 3 bases respectively, with 6 bases between them. The CDR3 region has the DNA TGTGCCAGCAGCTTGGGGTCTCCTAATGAAAAACTGTTTTTT. This translates into CASSLGSPNEKLFF.

In this sample, this clonotype turned up a few times. The V call is TRBV19, the J call TRBJ2-3; 9 nucleotides match TRBD1. There are 15 residues in the CDR3. Trimming removed 6 bases from V and 3 bases from J; junction bases left unmatched: 7. Germline V gene lookup returns CDR1 LNHDA and CDR2 SQIVND (reference sequence). This chain's CDR3 is CASRQPGQGTDTQYF. The DNA for the CDR3 is TGTGCCAGTAGACAACCGGGACAGGGAACAGATACGCAGTATTTT.

The CDR3, as DNA: TGTGCCAGCTCGAGCCTCGAACCGGGACAGCTAAATTCACCCCTCCACTTT. Encoded protein: CASSSLEPGQLNSPLHF. This chain links TRBV18 with TRBJ1-6, with 7 nucleotides matching TRBD1. Germline CDR1 and CDR2: KGHSH and LQKENI. Trimming cost V 6 bases and J 7 bases; bases outside gene matches: 15. The CDR3 length is 17 residues.

As concerns this clonotype: A much larger clone is a single base away; this may be a read error. The chain uses TRBV6-1 and TRBJ2-5; D gene uncertain. Per the germline V gene, CDR1 is MNHNS and CDR2 is SASEGT. The CDR3 is 15 residues long. This CDR3 is CASKLLTDDKENQYF. The CDR3 coding sequence is TGTGCCAGCAAGTTGTTAACGGACGATAAAGAGAACCAGTACTTC.

This chain joins TRBV7-2 and TRBJ2-1; D is possibly TRBD1 (6 bases). The CDR3 is made up of 13 amino acids. Trimming shortened V by 3 bases and J by 8 bases, and 11 bases separated the two germline ends. The germline V gene has CDR1 SGHTA and CDR2 FQGNSA. The CDR3 DNA reads TGTGCCAGCAGCTTTCTAGCAGGGGATGAGCAGTTCTTC. It encodes CASSFLAGDEQFF.

The J gene is TRBJ1-3, the V gene TRBV30, with no clear D. This CDR3 contains 11 residues. Germline V gene lookup returns CDR1 GTSNPN and CDR2 SVGIG (reference sequence). CDR3 protein: CGTASGNTIYF. CDR3 nucleotide sequence: TGTGGCACGGCCTCTGGAAACACCATATATTTT. Supplemented by reference TRBV30 and TRBJ1-3, the full variable domain reads SQTIHQWPATLVQPVGSPLSLECTVEGTSNPNLYWYRQAAGRGLQLLFYSVGIGQISSEVPQNLSASRPQDRQFILSSKKLLLSDSGFYLCGTASGNTIYFGEGSWLTVV.

About this clonotype itself: The junction departs from germline at one end; a sequencing error may be responsible. The rearrangement uses TRBV15 and TRBJ2-7, with D possibly matching TRBD1 (6 bases). The CDR3 runs to 16 residues. The germline CDR1 and CDR2 sequences are LNHNV and YYDKDF (reference sequence). The CDR3 DNA reads TGTGCCAGCAGTGTCAACAGGGCTTTCTATAATTCACCCCTCAACTTC. Amino acid sequence: CASSVNRAFYNSPLNF.

This clonotype was counted only a few times. The CDR3 spells CASSFPQATDTQYF. The CDR3 nucleotides are TGTGCCAGCAGCTTCCCACAGGCGACAGATACGCAGTATTTT. The V gene is TRBV7-9, the J gene TRBJ2-3; weak D call: TRBD1 (5 bases). The CDR3 runs to 14 residues. CDR1 is SEHNR, CDR2 FQNEAQ, per germline (reference sequence). Between the trimmed V and J ends, which lost 3 bases and 3 bases, there was a span of 10 bases.

Comments on this clonotype: Given a much more abundant clone one base away, this may be a read error. V gene TRBV28 combines with J gene TRBJ2-1, with 14 bases fitting TRBD2. Germline V gene data show CDR1 as MDHEN and CDR2 as SYDVKM. CDR3 length: 17 residues. V gave up 5 bases and J gave up 6 bases; unmatched junction bases: 9. The CDR3, as DNA: TGTGCCAGCAGTCGGATCGCCGGGACTAGCGGGGGCAATGAGCAGTTCTTC. This sequence encodes CASSRIAGTSGGNEQFF.

The chain is built from TRBV4-1 and TRBJ1-2; possibly TRBD1 for D (6 bases). The V end lost 3 bases, the J end lost 3 bases, and 20 bases lay between the germline ends. This CDR3 contains 17 residues. Germline CDR1 MGHRA, CDR2 YSYEKL. CDR3 bases: TGCGCCAGCAGCCAGGCCGGTTCTACAGGGTCCTACTATGGCTACACCTTC. This gives the protein CASSQAGSTGSYYGYTF.

Concerning this clonotype: Compared with germline, one end of the junction differs, possibly owing to a read error. The CDR3 DNA is TGCAGTGCTAGATTTAGAGGTACCTACGAGCAATACTTC. It encodes CSARFRGTYEQYF. This chain links TRBV20-1 with TRBJ2-7, with unresolved D. There are 13 residues in the CDR3. Germline assignment: CDR1 DFQATT and CDR2 SNEGSKA (reference sequence).

To note about this clonotype: This could be a read error, since a much larger clone is one nucleotide away. This chain connects TRBV28 to TRBJ1-5, with D possibly TRBD1 on 5 matching bases. Germline values: CDR1 MDHEN, CDR2 SYDVKM. Trimming took 6 bases from V and 9 from J, leaving 18 bases between them. CDR3 length: 14 residues. The CDR3 DNA sequence: TGTGCCAGCAGACGCCTGGACGGAGGGACGCCCCAGCATTTT. As protein: CASRRLDGGTPQHF.

This clonotype was recorded many times. The V gene is TRBV20-1, the J gene TRBJ2-3, with TRBD1 matching 8 bases. The junction had 12 bases not matched to a gene; V was cut back by 5 bases and J by 2 bases. The CDR3 is made up of 16 amino acids. Looked up from germline, CDR1 is DFQATT and CDR2 is SNEGSKA (reference sequence). DNA for the CDR3: TGCAGTGCTCCCCGACCTACAGGGGGGTTCACAGATACGCAGTATTTT. Translating it yields CSAPRPTGGFTDTQYF.

This clonotype was counted many times. The chain employs TRBV7-8 and TRBJ2-3, with D maybe TRBD1 (5 bases). The V gene's germline CDR1 is SGHVS and CDR2 FQNEAQ. This CDR3 has 15 amino acids. Trimming left V 5 bases short and J 1 base short, with 13 bases between. CDR3 bases: TGTGCCAGCAGCAAACAGGTTGGGGGCACAGATACGCAGTATTTT. Its protein product is CASSKQVGGTDTQYF.

This clonotype came up a few times. A much larger clone lies one base from this, so it may be a read error. V usage is TRBV6-2 or TRBV6-3 and J usage is TRBJ2-1; 11 nucleotides match TRBD2. Germline V gene sequence: CDR1 MNHEY, CDR2 SVGEGT. V lost 6 bases to trimming and J lost 8 bases; unmatched junction nucleotides: 12. The CDR3 consists of 16 residues. CDR3: CASSTPTSGSRYEQFF. CDR3 bases: TGTGCCAGCAGCACCCCTACTAGCGGGAGTCGGTATGAGCAGTTCTTC.

This clonotype was seen ten or more times. This chain connects TRBV24-1 to TRBJ2-1, with no clear D. Germline CDR1 is KGHDR and CDR2 is SFDVKD. This CDR3 spans 13 amino acids. The ends were cut back, 10 bases at V and 6 bases at J, with 15 bases in the middle. The CDR3 nucleotides are TGTGCCACAGGAGACTCCGCGCCCAATGAGCAGTTCTTC. This sequence encodes CATGDSAPNEQFF.

The chain combines TRBV4-1 with TRBJ2-1, with D perhaps matching TRBD1 or TRBD2 (5 bases each). The germline gives CDR1 MGHRA, CDR2 YSYEKL. Trimming took off 2 bases at V and 4 bases at J, with 15 bases between the two ends. CDR3 length: 16 residues. The CDR3 coding sequence is TGCGCCAGCAGCCAATTGGCCGGGACGGCTTACAATGAGCAGTTCTTC. Residues: CASSQLAGTAYNEQFF.

This clonotype was recorded at least ten times. This sequence joins TRBV28 and TRBJ2-5, with D perhaps matching TRBD1 or TRBD2 (5 bases each). Germline V gene data show CDR1 as MDHEN and CDR2 as SYDVKM. V was trimmed by 6 bases and J by 5 bases, leaving 13 bases between them. CDR3 length: 13 amino acids. CDR3 sequence (DNA): TGTGCCAGCAGACGCACAGGACTGGAGACCCAGTACTTC. Protein: CASRRTGLETQYF.

V gene TRBV7-9 combines with J gene TRBJ2-4; possibly TRBD2 for D (5 bases). This CDR3 contains 15 residues. Looked up from germline, CDR1 is SEHNR and CDR2 is FQNEAQ (reference sequence). The germline V and J ends were trimmed by 1 base and 0 bases, with 7 bases remaining between them. The CDR3 loop reads CASSLGGLAKNIQYF. In nucleotides, the CDR3 is TGTGCCAGCAGCTTAGGCGGGCTAGCCAAAAACATTCAGTACTTC.

The rearrangement joins TRBV20-1 to TRBJ2-7, with a tentative D call TRBD1 (5 bases). The germline V and J ends were trimmed by 4 bases and 2 bases, with 12 bases remaining between them. The V gene's germline CDR1 is DFQATT and CDR2 SNEGSKA (reference sequence). The CDR3 consists of 13 residues. The CDR3, as DNA: TGCAGTGCTAAAGGCTTGGACACCTACGAGCAGTACTTC. Encoded protein: CSAKGLDTYEQYF.

The chain joins TRBV6-1 to TRBJ2-3; TRBD2 agrees at 9 bases. Germline-derived CDR1 and CDR2 are MNHNS and SASEGT. This CDR3 contains 16 residues. V was clipped by 6 bases and J by 4 bases; unmatched bases: 11. DNA for the CDR3: TGTGCCAGCAGAGTTAGCGGGAGAGAACGCGCAGATACGCAGTATTTT. Protein product: CASRVSGRERADTQYF.

On this clonotype: It may be a read error: a sequence one base away is much more abundant. The chain is built from TRBV2 and TRBJ2-1; 8 bases line up with TRBD2. Germline V gene data show CDR1 as SNHLY and CDR2 as FYNNEI. V shed 6 bases and J 10 bases; nucleotides not matched to a gene: 8. The CDR3 covers 13 residues. The CDR3 region is CASRGTRSYEQFF. CDR3 nucleotide sequence: TGTGCCAGCAGGGGGACTAGATCCTACGAGCAGTTCTTC.

A remark on this clonotype: A read error is possible here, since a much larger clone lies one base away. This sequence joins TRBV13 and TRBJ1-1; a weak D match, TRBD1 (5 bases). This CDR3 is 15 amino acids long. Germline CDR1 and CDR2: PRHDT and FYEKMQ (reference sequence). The CDR3 nucleotides are TGTGCCAGCAGCTCCTCCTCCGGGGCGAACACTAAAGCTTTCTTT. Translation: CASSSSSGANTKAFF. Combining the CDR3 with reference TRBV13 and TRBJ1-1 gives the whole variable domain AAGVIQSPRHLIKEKRETATLKCYPIPRHDTVYWYQQGPGQDPQFLISFYEKMQSDKGSIPDRFSAQQFSDYHSELNMSSLELGDSALYFCASSSSSGANTKAFFGQGTRLTVV.